Below are 28 T cell receptor beta chains sequenced from a single sample in a study of CD8 T cells in Susac syndrome. RNA was extracted with the RNeasy kit, and a quantity of about 0.45 to 1 ug was reverse transcribed using random hexamers. TCRdb re-analysed the immunoSEQ multiplex PCR reads in MiXCR, keeping a single row per CDR3 protein. This sample has about 24,000 distinct CDR3 sequences, with 93% found just once. Sequenced sample: CD8+ T cells from PBMCs. These receptors originate from a human donor with Susac syndrome.

The chain combines TRBV28 with TRBJ2-7; tentatively, D is TRBD1 (6 bases). The CDR3 is 14 residues long. V dropped 3 bases and J dropped 1 base, with 10 bases sitting between them. CDR1 MDHEN and CDR2 SYDVKM come from the germline V gene. The CDR3 loop reads CASSFTGLSYEQYF. The DNA for the CDR3 is TGTGCCAGCAGTTTTACAGGGCTATCCTACGAGCAGTACTTC.

The J gene is TRBJ2-2, the V gene TRBV25-1; no clear D gene. V was clipped by 3 bases and J by 2 bases, with 4 bases between them. Germline V gene data show CDR1 as MGHDK and CDR2 as SYGVNS. CDR3 size: 13 residues. The CDR3: CASSEYNTGELFF. DNA of the CDR3: TGTGCCAGCAGTGAGTACAACACCGGGGAGCTGTTTTTT.

This clonotype showed up just once. The chain uses TRBV13 and TRBJ2-1; D is undetermined. There are 13 residues in the CDR3. The germline V gene has CDR1 PRHDT and CDR2 FYEKMQ (reference sequence). Between the trimmed V and J ends, which lost 5 bases and 4 bases, there was a span of 9 bases. CDR3 sequence reads: CASSPARYNEQFF. Here the CDR3 DNA reads TGTGCCAGCAGCCCAGCTAGGTACAATGAGCAGTTCTTC.

The V and J genes are TRBV5-6 and TRBJ1-1; D gene uncertain. The ends were cut back, 4 bases at V and 1 base at J, with 8 bases in the middle. This CDR3 is built from 13 residues. The germline CDR1 and CDR2 sequences are SGHDT and YYEEEE. CDR3 residues: CASSPIGNTEAFF. CDR3 coding DNA: TGTGCCAGCAGCCCAATTGGGAACACTGAAGCTTTCTTT.

V gene TRBV20-1 combines with J gene TRBJ2-7; D gene unclear. From germline, CDR1 is DFQATT and CDR2 SNEGSKA (reference sequence). The CDR3 is 10 residues long. Deletions cut 2 bases from V and 3 bases from J, with 2 bases between. The CDR3 loop reads CSARHYEQYF. As DNA, the CDR3 is TGCAGTGCTAGACACTACGAGCAGTACTTC.

In this sample, this clonotype turned up a few times. The chain carries TRBV7-8 and TRBJ2-7; 9 bases agree with TRBD1. The CDR3 consists of 14 residues. The J segment lost 2 bases and the V segment lost 3 bases, leaving 2 bases of the junction unmatched. Per germline, CDR1 SGHVS and CDR2 FQNEAQ. DNA of the CDR3: TGTGCCAGCAGCTTCGGGACAGGGACCTACGAGCAGTACTTC. Protein: CASSFGTGTYEQYF.

The chain uses TRBV25-1 and TRBJ2-7; 8 bases are shared with TRBD1. The CDR3 loop spans 13 amino acids. Germline V lookup: CDR1 MGHDK, CDR2 SYGVNS. The V segment lost 5 bases and the J segment 7 bases; nucleotides outside the gene matches: 7. CDR3 in DNA: TGTGCCAGCAGTCTCCAGGGGGCAGAAGAGCAGTACTTC. Protein: CASSLQGAEEQYF.

This rearrangement joins TRBV7-9 to TRBJ2-7, with a tentative D call TRBD1 (7 bases). Germline CDR1 SEHNR, CDR2 FQNEAQ (reference sequence). The CDR3 covers 15 residues. Trimming shortened V by 0 bases and J by 4 bases, and 13 bases separated the two germline ends. Here the CDR3 DNA reads TGTGCCAGCAGCTTAGCCTCAGGGGGAGGTTACGAGCAGTACTTC. It is translated as CASSLASGGGYEQYF.

In its sample, this clonotype was seen a few times. This chain links TRBV19 with TRBJ2-1; D gene ambiguous. This CDR3 comprises 13 residues. V lost 5 bases and J 4 bases, leaving 9 bases between the germline ends. Germline V CDR1 and CDR2: LNHDA, SQIVND (reference sequence). CDR3 DNA sequence: TGTGCCAGTAGTGCGGACGGATACAATGAGCAGTTCTTC. Protein: CASSADGYNEQFF.

The chain combines TRBV27 with TRBJ2-7, with D possibly being TRBD2 (6 bases). Germline loops: CDR1 MNHEY, CDR2 SMNVEV (reference sequence). V shed 3 bases and J shed 6 bases, with 9 bases lying between them. This CDR3 has 12 residues. The CDR3 region is CASSFTGGEQYF. In DNA, the CDR3 is TGTGCCAGCAGTTTTACCGGGGGCGAGCAGTACTTC.

The gene calls are TRBV24-1 and TRBJ2-1, with D possibly TRBD2 on 6 matching bases. Trimming cost V 5 bases and J 10 bases, with 17 bases left between them. Germline values: CDR1 KGHDR, CDR2 SFDVKD. The CDR3 has 14 amino acids. The CDR3 sequence: CATSGEDGFREQFF. The DNA of the CDR3 is TGTGCCACCAGTGGGGAGGACGGATTTAGGGAGCAGTTCTTC.

V gene TRBV12-3 or TRBV12-4 combines with J gene TRBJ2-3; D is unclear. Between the trimmed V and J ends, which lost 6 bases and 6 bases, there was a span of 10 bases. This CDR3 is built from 12 residues. CDR3 amino acids: CASSLLPDTQYF. The DNA of the CDR3 is TGTGCCAGCAGCCTTCTTCCTGATACGCAGTATTTT.

V usage is TRBV7-9 and J usage is TRBJ2-1; D not certain. There are 15 residues in the CDR3. Per germline, CDR1 SEHNR and CDR2 FQNEAQ (reference sequence). V shed 3 bases and J shed 0 bases, with 9 bases lying between them. CDR3 sequence (DNA): TGTGCCAGCAGCTTGAGTGGGGACTCCTACAATGAGCAGTTCTTC. The encoded protein is CASSLSGDSYNEQFF. Drawing the rest from reference TRBV7-9 and TRBJ2-1, the complete variable domain is DTGVSQNPRHKITKRGQNVTFRCDPISEHNRLYWYRQTLGQGPEFLTYFQNEAQLEKSRLLSDRFSAERPKGSFSTLEIQRTEQGDSAMYLCASSLSGDSYNEQFFGPGTRLTVL.

The rearrangement uses TRBV2 and TRBJ2-2; 7 bases align to TRBD2. The CDR3 extends over 17 amino acids. Trimming at V came to 6 bases and at J to 1 base, leaving 11 bases not matched to a gene. Germline assignment: CDR1 SNHLY and CDR2 FYNNEI. The CDR3 loop reads CASRRRAGDLNTGELFF. Here the CDR3 DNA reads TGTGCCAGCAGAAGGAGGGCGGGGGATTTGAACACCGGGGAGCTGTTTTTT.

The V call is TRBV28, the J call TRBJ2-6; perhaps TRBD1 as D (5 bases). V gave up 8 bases and J gave up 2 bases, with 16 bases separating them. This CDR3 is built from 16 residues. From germline, CDR1 is MDHEN and CDR2 SYDVKM. In nucleotides, the CDR3 is TGTGCCAGCGCCTGGCTCAGGGTGCCTGGGGCCAACGTCCTGACTTTC. Encoded protein: CASAWLRVPGANVLTF.

The rearrangement uses TRBV20-1 and TRBJ2-7; D might be TRBD1 (6 bases). The germline CDR1 and CDR2 sequences are DFQATT and SNEGSKA (reference sequence). The V end was cut by 0 bases, the J end by 6 bases, with 15 bases between. This CDR3 is 14 amino acids long. The CDR3 DNA follows: TGCAGTGCTAGAGATATACAGGGATATAGCGAGCAGTACTTC. This gives the protein CSARDIQGYSEQYF.

The sample holds one count of this clonotype. The rearrangement uses TRBV20-1 and TRBJ2-7; D not certain. The CDR3 loop spans 12 amino acids. Trimming pared 3 bases from V and 3 bases from J, leaving 9 bases between. Germline CDR1 DFQATT, CDR2 SNEGSKA (reference sequence). The CDR3 protein is CSASGGHYEQYF. The CDR3 DNA is TGCAGTGCTAGCGGTGGGCACTACGAGCAGTACTTC.

The rearrangement joins TRBV7-2 to TRBJ2-3; 13 nucleotides agree with TRBD2. The CDR3 contains 15 residues. J gave up 4 bases and V 6 bases, and 4 bases lay outside the gene matches. The germline V gene encodes CDR1 SGHTA and CDR2 FQGNSA. CDR3: CASSLLAGGPDTQYF. CDR3 nucleotides: TGTGCCAGCAGTTTACTAGCGGGGGGGCCAGATACGCAGTATTTT. Together with reference TRBV7-2 and TRBJ2-3, the CDR3 gives the full variable domain: GAGVSQSPSNKVTEKGKDVELRCDPISGHTALYWYRQSLGQGLEFLIYFQGNSAPDKSGLPSDRFSAERTGGSVSTLTIQRTQQEDSAVYLCASSLLAGGPDTQYFGPGTRLTVL.

This chain links TRBV7-6 with TRBJ1-2; D is uncertain. The CDR3 covers 13 residues. Per the germline V gene, CDR1 is SGHVS and CDR2 is FNYEAQ. Trimming left V 4 bases short and J 1 base short, with 7 bases between. CDR3 region: CASSSGINYGYTF. The CDR3 DNA reads TGTGCCAGCAGCTCCGGAATTAACTATGGCTACACCTTC.

CDR3 coding DNA: TGTGCCAGCAGCTTATTTGCACACTATGGCTACACCTTC. Encoded protein: CASSLFAHYGYTF. The rearrangement joins TRBV7-9 to TRBJ1-2, with unresolved D. Germline V lookup: CDR1 SEHNR, CDR2 FQNEAQ (reference sequence). The germline V and J ends were trimmed by 2 bases and 3 bases, with 7 bases remaining between them. This CDR3 spans 13 amino acids.

The chain uses TRBV9 and TRBJ2-4; 9 nucleotides align to TRBD2. J gave up 0 bases and V 0 bases, and 10 bases lay outside the gene matches. The CDR3 spans 19 residues. The V gene's germline CDR1 is SGDLS and CDR2 YYNGEE. This chain's CDR3 is CASSVASGTLRLAKNIQYF. Written as DNA, the CDR3 is TGTGCCAGCAGCGTAGCTAGCGGGACACTTCGATTAGCCAAAAACATTCAGTACTTC. Filled out from reference TRBV9 and TRBJ2-4, the complete variable domain reads DSGVTQTPKHLITATGQRVTLRCSPRSGDLSVYWYQQSLDQGLQFLIQYYNGEERAKGNILERFSAQQFPDLHSELNLSSLELGDSALYFCASSVASGTLRLAKNIQYFGAGTRLSVL.

The V and J genes are TRBV19 and TRBJ1-2; no definite D call. Germline loops: CDR1 LNHDA, CDR2 SQIVND (reference sequence). The CDR3 has 12 residues. The ends were cut back, 5 bases at V and 6 bases at J, with 10 bases in the middle. CDR3 sequence (DNA): TGTGCCAGTAGTTTAGGGATCGATGGCTACACCTTC. Amino acid sequence: CASSLGIDGYTF. Complete variable domain (other parts from reference TRBV19 and TRBJ1-2): DGGITQSPKYLFRKEGQNVTLSCEQNLNHDAMYWYRQDPGQGLRLIYYSQIVNDFQKGDIAEGYSVSREKKESFPLTVTSAQKNPTAFYLCASSLGIDGYTFGSGTRLTVV.

CDR3 in DNA: TGCGCCAGCAGCCACCTCAGGGAAACCTCCTATAATTCACCCCTCCACTTT. Protein product: CASSHLRETSYNSPLHF. V is TRBV4-1 and J is TRBJ1-6, with D perhaps TRBD1 (5 bases). The length of the CDR3 is 17 residues. The germline gives CDR1 MGHRA, CDR2 YSYEKL. Deletions cut 3 bases from V and 0 bases from J, with 12 bases between.

The chain carries TRBV24-1 and TRBJ1-1, with D perhaps matching TRBD1 (5 bases). The CDR3 totals 13 residues. Germline assignment: CDR1 KGHDR and CDR2 SFDVKD. With 7 bases removed from V and 3 bases from J, the gap between germline ends came to 11 bases. CDR3 sequence reads: CATRNGGDTEAFF. CDR3 DNA: TGTGCCACCAGAAACGGGGGGGACACTGAAGCTTTCTTT.

The chain joins TRBV7-8 to TRBJ1-1; 7 bases match TRBD1. With 3 bases clipped from V and 1 base from J, the junction kept 8 bases outside the gene matches. This CDR3 is 16 amino acids long. The germline CDR1 and CDR2 sequences are SGHVS and FQNEAQ. The CDR3 loop is CASSFRQGIRNTEAFF. In nucleotides, the CDR3 is TGTGCCAGCAGCTTCCGACAGGGAATAAGGAACACTGAAGCTTTCTTT. Based on the CDR3 plus reference TRBV7-8 and TRBJ1-1, the full variable domain is GAGVSQSPRYKVAKRGQDVALRCDPISGHVSLFWYQQALGQGPEFLTYFQNEAQLDKSGLPSDRFFAERPEGSVSTLKIQRTQQEDSAVYLCASSFRQGIRNTEAFFGQGTRLTVV.

V usage is TRBV21-1 and J usage is TRBJ2-3; the DNA was not used to check the table's D call, TRBD2. TRBV21-1 counts as a pseudogene. The CDR3 is made up of 21 amino acids. The CDR3 DNA reads as TGTGCCAGCAGCAAAACTTTGGAACGGGGGGAACTCCCGTTTGGCACAGATACGCAGTATTTT. It yields the protein CASSKTLERGELPFGTDTQYF.

The genes are TRBV25-1 and TRBJ1-1, with 9 positions matching TRBD1. Germline V gene data show CDR1 as MGHDK and CDR2 as SYGVNS. V trimming: 9 bases; J trimming: 2 bases; junction bases outside the gene matches: 13. CDR3 length: 16 amino acids. CDR3: CASHGRDREKNTEAFF. The DNA of the CDR3 is TGTGCCAGTCACGGCCGGGACAGGGAGAAAAACACTGAAGCTTTCTTT.

The rearrangement joins TRBV7-2 to TRBJ1-1; D is unclear. The germline V and J ends were trimmed by 2 bases and 1 base, with 11 bases remaining between them. The germline V gene encodes CDR1 SGHTA and CDR2 FQGNSA. CDR3 size: 15 residues. Here the CDR3 reads CASSLTAATNTEAFF. The CDR3, as DNA: TGTGCCAGCAGCTTAACCGCGGCCACGAACACTGAAGCTTTCTTT.